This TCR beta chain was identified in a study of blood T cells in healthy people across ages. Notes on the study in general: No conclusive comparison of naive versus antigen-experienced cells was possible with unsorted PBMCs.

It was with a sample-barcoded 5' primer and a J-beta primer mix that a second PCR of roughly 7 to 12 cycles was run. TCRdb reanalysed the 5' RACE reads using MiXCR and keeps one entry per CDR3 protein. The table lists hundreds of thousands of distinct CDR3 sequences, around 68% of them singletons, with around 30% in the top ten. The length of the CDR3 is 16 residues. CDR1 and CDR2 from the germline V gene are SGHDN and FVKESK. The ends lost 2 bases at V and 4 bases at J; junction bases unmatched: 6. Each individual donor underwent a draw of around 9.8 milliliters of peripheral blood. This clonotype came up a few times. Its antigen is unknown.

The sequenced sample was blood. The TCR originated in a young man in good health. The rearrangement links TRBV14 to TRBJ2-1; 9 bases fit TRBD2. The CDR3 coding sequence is TGTGCCAGCAGCCAACCCTGGGCGGGGGGGTACAATGAGCAGTTCTTC. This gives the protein CASSQPWAGGYNEQFF.